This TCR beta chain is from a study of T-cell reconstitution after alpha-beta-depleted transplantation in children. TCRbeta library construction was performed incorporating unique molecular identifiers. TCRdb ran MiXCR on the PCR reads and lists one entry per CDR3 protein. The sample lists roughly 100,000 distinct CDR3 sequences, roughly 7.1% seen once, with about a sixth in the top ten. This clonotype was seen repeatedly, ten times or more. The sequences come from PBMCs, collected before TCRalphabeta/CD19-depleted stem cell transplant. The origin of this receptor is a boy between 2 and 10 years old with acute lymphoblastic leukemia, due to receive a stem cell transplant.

This CDR3 reads CASSLLVGETQYF. CDR3 bases: TGTGCCAGCAGTTTGTTGGTCGGGGAGACCCAGTACTTC. This chain links TRBV12-3 or TRBV12-4 with TRBJ2-5, with D hard to call. Trimming stripped 3 bases from V and 5 bases from J, with 10 bases between. This CDR3 has 13 amino acids.